This T cell receptor (beta chain) was recorded in a study of cytomegalovirus exposure and HLA in healthy donors. On the study more broadly: Ancestry clustering placed roughly 86% of under 450 genotyped donors in the Caucasian-associated cluster. General study findings and limits: As a later analysis revealed, most CMV-associated TCR beta chains appeared HLA-restricted. Researchers reported in a later analysis that a missense DCLRE1C variant was tied to TCR beta V- and J-gene trimming.

A multiplex PCR was run with 60 Vbeta primers and 13 Jbeta primers. Original handling: There were tens of millions of unique TCR beta chains by a later count, and approximately 11 million of them were shared. Measured with immunoSEQ multiplex PCR; TCRdb has only the in-frame clones, and not every one. V and J calls and clone size are as listed in that table; D and trimming were resolved from the DNA. The sample lists 130,000 or so clones; over 8% were seen once. Germline values: CDR1 KGHSH, CDR2 LQKENI. The V and J ends lost 0 bases and 2 bases, in that order; junction bases with no gene match: 0. The CDR3 loop spans 14 amino acids. A remark on this clone: Its antigen remains unknown.

The chain employs TRBV18 and TRBJ2-7, with 8 nucleotides matching TRBD1. This TCR derives from a man aged 35-49 years in good health and CMV-seronegative. Sequencing was carried out using PBMCs. The CDR3 bases are TGTGCCAGCTCACCACCACAGGGGGCCTACGAGCAGTACTTC. Translation gives CASSPPQGAYEQYF.